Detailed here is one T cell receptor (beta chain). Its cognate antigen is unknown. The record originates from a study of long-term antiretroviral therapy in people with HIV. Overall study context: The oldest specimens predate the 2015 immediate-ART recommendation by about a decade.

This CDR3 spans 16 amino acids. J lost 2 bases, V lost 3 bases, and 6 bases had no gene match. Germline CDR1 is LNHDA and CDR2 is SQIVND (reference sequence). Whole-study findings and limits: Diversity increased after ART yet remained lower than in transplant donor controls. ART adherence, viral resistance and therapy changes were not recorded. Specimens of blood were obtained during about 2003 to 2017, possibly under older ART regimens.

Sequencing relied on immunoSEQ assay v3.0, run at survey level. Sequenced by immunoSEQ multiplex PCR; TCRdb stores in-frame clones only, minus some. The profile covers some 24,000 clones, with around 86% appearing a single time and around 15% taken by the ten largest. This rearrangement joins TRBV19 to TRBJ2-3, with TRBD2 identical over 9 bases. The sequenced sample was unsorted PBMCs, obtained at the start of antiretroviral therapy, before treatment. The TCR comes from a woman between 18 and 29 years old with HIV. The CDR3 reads CASSMIQRGATDTQYF. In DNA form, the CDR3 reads TGTGCCAGTAGTATGATTCAGCGGGGGGCCACAGATACGCAGTATTTT.